Included here is one T cell receptor beta chain sequence, with context. This sample was included in a study of blood T cell repertoires in COVID-19. Study at large: Sites across the United States, Italy and Spain contributed samples from acute and convalescent COVID-19. Nucleic acid was either cDNA or gDNA, and it came from T cells, B-cell-depleted T cells, or PBMCs.

Authors' processing steps: Amplification from reference gene primers served as the basis for estimated nucleated cell counts. The repertoire was sequenced with immunoSEQ multiplex PCR; TCRdb's copy has only in-frame clones and lacks some. V and J calls and clone size come straight from that table; D and trimming were deduced from the DNA. The sample has under 250,000 clones; roughly 89% are singletons. The specimen sequenced was peripheral blood. This receptor was obtained from a woman aged 35 to 49 who had recovered from COVID-19.

In DNA, the CDR3 is TGTGCCAGCAGTCGACAGGCCGTAACGGAAAAACTGTTTTTT. It yields the protein CASSRQAVTEKLFF. V and J are TRBV2 and TRBJ1-4; possibly TRBD1 for D (6 bases). The CDR3 runs 14 residues. Germline V gene sequence: CDR1 SNHLY, CDR2 FYNNEI. V lost 5 bases, J lost 8 bases, and 15 bases lay in between. Filled out from reference TRBV2 and TRBJ1-4, the complete variable domain reads EPEVTQTPSHQVTQMGQEVILRCVPISNHLYFYWYRQILGQKVEFLVSFYNNEISEKSEIFDDQFSVERPDGSNFTLKIRSTKLEDSAMYFCASSRQAVTEKLFFGSGTQLSVL.